This T cell receptor (beta chain) originates from a study of cytomegalovirus exposure and HLA in healthy donors. Study at large: A preliminary data release comprised 91 million or so unique TCRs obtained from HLA-typed donors.

Of note for this clone: Its antigen is currently unknown.

The PCR used 60 Vbeta and 13 Jbeta primers. Repertoires were generated with immunoSEQ multiplex PCR, while TCRdb's copy carries only in-frame clones and drops some. Of more than 65,000 clones in the sample, around 79% were seen once. This cohort consisted of healthy bone marrow donors. Study-wide points: CMV serostatus was the only immune exposure information that was available. In a later analysis, specific HLA alleles were associated with about 18,000 TCR beta sequences at a 0.05 false discovery rate.

Germline lookup yields CDR1 SEHNR and CDR2 FQNEAQ (reference sequence). The CDR3 spans 13 residues. V was pared by 6 bases and J by 9 bases, with 17 bases between. Sequenced: PBMCs. The chain uses TRBV7-9 and TRBJ1-2; maybe TRBD1 (5 bases). This clonotype was obtained from a middle-aged woman in good health and CMV-seropositive. CDR3 sequence reads: CASSELGQARYTF. In DNA form, the CDR3 reads TGTGCCAGCAGTGAACTGGGGCAGGCCCGCTACACCTTC.